A selection of T cell receptor beta chains follows, all from one sample in a study of cytomegalovirus exposure and HLA in healthy donors. Produced via immunoSEQ multiplex PCR; TCRdb's table is partial and in-frame only. Here the sample spans 65,000 to 90,000 clones, 78% being singletons. The sample consisted of PBMCs. The receptors were gathered from a woman aged 40 to 50 in good health and CMV-seropositive. The CDR3 runs from the conserved cysteine through the conserved F or W. D genes are given only for firm matches. Clone sizes are given selectively: once, few, many, or a class where the clone is expanded.

>TRBV28|TRBJ2-1|-|-
CATTWGETYNEQFF
TGTGCCACCACGTGGGGGGAGACCTACAATGAGCAGTTCTTC
>TRBV7-2|TRBJ2-3|-|-
CASSFRDTQYF
TGTGCCAGCAGCTTCAGGGATACGCAGTATTTT
>TRBV9|TRBJ2-5|-|TRBD2
CASSVGGEETQYF
TGTGCCAGCAGCGTCGGGGGGGAAGAGACCCAGTACTTC
>TRBV5-1|TRBJ1-1|-|-
CASSLGSSGEAFF
TGCGCCAGCAGCTTGGGTTCGAGCGGTGAAGCTTTCTTT
>TRBV30|TRBJ1-5|few|TRBD1
CAWSVVGQGNQPQHF
TGTGCCTGGAGTGTTGTCGGACAGGGGAATCAGCCCCAGCATTTT
>TRBV28|TRBJ2-5|-|TRBD2
CASSLGGGAGETQYF
TGTGCCAGCAGTTTAGGCGGGGGGGCCGGGGAGACCCAGTACTTC
>TRBV5-6|TRBJ2-2|few|-
CASSLARGWGELFF
TGTGCCAGCAGCTTGGCACGAGGTTGGGGGGAGCTGTTTTTT
>TRBV5-4|TRBJ1-2|-|TRBD1
CASRGTGTAAIYGYTF
TGTGCCAGCAGGGGTACCGGGACAGCCGCGATCTATGGCTACACCTTC
>TRBV6-1|TRBJ2-1|-|-
CATTLTRGPHEQFF
TGTGCCACTACACTGACGCGGGGCCCCCATGAGCAGTTCTTC
>TRBV10-3|TRBJ2-1|-|-
CAIRISRGSINEQFF
TGTGCCATCAGGATCTCCAGGGGCTCTATCAATGAGCAGTTCTTC
>TRBV30|TRBJ2-3|-|TRBD1
CAWSGGRADTQYF
TGTGCCTGGTCAGGGGGCCGGGCAGATACGCAGTATTTT
>TRBV7-9|TRBJ1-2|-|-
CASSPGDYGYTF
TGTGCCAGCAGCCCCGGGGACTATGGCTACACCTTC
>TRBV18|TRBJ1-6|-|TRBD1
CASSPFSGQSSPLHF
TGTGCCAGCTCACCGTTCTCGGGACAGTCTTCACCCCTCCACTTT
>TRBV9|TRBJ2-5|-|TRBD1
CASSVGQGKETQYF
TGTGCCAGCAGCGTAGGACAGGGCAAAGAGACCCAGTACTTC
>TRBV7-2|TRBJ1-6|-|-
CASTGTPRSPLHF
TGTGCCAGCACCGGGACACCGCGTTCACCCCTCCACTTT
>TRBV14|TRBJ2-7|-|TRBD2
CASSQDLGLVGYEQYF
TGTGCCAGCAGCCAAGATTTGGGACTAGTGGGTTACGAGCAGTACTTC
>TRBV28|TRBJ2-7|-|-
CASRPLSGTQSSYEQYF
TGTGCCAGCAGGCCCCTCTCCGGGACTCAGAGCTCCTACGAGCAGTACTTC
>TRBV5-1|TRBJ2-5|few|-
CASMGGGLETQYF
TGCGCCAGCATGGGTGGGGGCTTGGAGACCCAGTACTTC
>TRBV19|TRBJ2-7|-|TRBD1
CASSGDRGREQYF
TGTGCCAGTTCCGGGGACAGGGGGCGCGAGCAGTACTTC
>TRBV10-3|TRBJ1-1|-|-
CAISGTRRNTEAFF
TGTGCCATCAGTGGTACAAGGAGGAACACTGAAGCTTTCTTT
>TRBV30|TRBJ1-6|-|-
CAWSGEGSYNSPLHF
TGTGCCTGGAGCGGAGAAGGTTCCTATAATTCACCCCTCCACTTT
>TRBV5-1|TRBJ1-1|-|-
CASSLVSAGGTEAFF
TGCGCCAGCAGCTTGGTATCTGCGGGTGGCACTGAAGCTTTCTTT
>TRBV11-2|TRBJ1-6|-|TRBD1
CASSTGTGIKSPLHF
TGTGCCAGCAGCACCGGGACAGGGATTAAATCACCCCTCCACTTT
>TRBV11-3|TRBJ2-1|-|TRBD1
CASSSGQGDEQFF
TGTGCCAGCAGCTCCGGACAGGGGGATGAGCAGTTCTTC
>TRBV9|TRBJ1-3|-|-
CASSKSGTTGNTIYF
TGTGCCAGCAGCAAATCCGGGACAACCGGAAACACCATATATTTT
>TRBV10-1|TRBJ1-6|-|TRBD1
CASSDGTGGTPLHF
TGCGCCAGCAGTGATGGGACAGGGGGAACACCCCTCCACTTT
>TRBV18|TRBJ1-1|-|-
CASSPLPGQDTEAFF
TGTGCCAGCTCACCACTTCCGGGACAAGACACTGAAGCTTTCTTT
>TRBV30|TRBJ1-1|-|-
CASRGNTEAFF
TGTGCCAGTAGGGGGAACACTGAAGCTTTCTTT
>TRBV11-2|TRBJ2-5|-|TRBD2
CASSLELIAGGPVETQYF
TGTGCCAGCAGCTTGGAATTAATAGCGGGGGGGCCTGTGGAGACCCAGTACTTC
>TRBV11-1|TRBJ2-2|-|TRBD1
CASSPDRGGNTGELFF
TGTGCCAGCAGCCCGGACAGGGGGGGAAATACCGGGGAGCTGTTTTTT
>TRBV25-1|TRBJ2-3|once|TRBD2
CATTPAAGGLNTQYF
TGTGCCACCACACCCGCAGCGGGGGGGCTTAATACGCAGTATTTT
>TRBV27|TRBJ2-7|few|-
CASSFAGVGEQYF
TGTGCCAGCAGTTTCGCCGGGGTCGGGGAGCAGTACTTC
>TRBV28|TRBJ2-3|-|-
CASRSWDSRTDTQYF
TGTGCCAGCAGGAGCTGGGACTCCCGCACAGATACGCAGTATTTT
>TRBV7-6|TRBJ2-5|-|TRBD1
CASSKRAGGEETQYF
TGTGCCAGCAGCAAACGGGCAGGGGGCGAAGAGACCCAGTACTTC
>TRBV6-6|TRBJ2-7|-|-
CASSYPGKGIHEQYF
TGTGCCAGCAGTTACCCCGGGAAAGGGATCCACGAGCAGTACTTC